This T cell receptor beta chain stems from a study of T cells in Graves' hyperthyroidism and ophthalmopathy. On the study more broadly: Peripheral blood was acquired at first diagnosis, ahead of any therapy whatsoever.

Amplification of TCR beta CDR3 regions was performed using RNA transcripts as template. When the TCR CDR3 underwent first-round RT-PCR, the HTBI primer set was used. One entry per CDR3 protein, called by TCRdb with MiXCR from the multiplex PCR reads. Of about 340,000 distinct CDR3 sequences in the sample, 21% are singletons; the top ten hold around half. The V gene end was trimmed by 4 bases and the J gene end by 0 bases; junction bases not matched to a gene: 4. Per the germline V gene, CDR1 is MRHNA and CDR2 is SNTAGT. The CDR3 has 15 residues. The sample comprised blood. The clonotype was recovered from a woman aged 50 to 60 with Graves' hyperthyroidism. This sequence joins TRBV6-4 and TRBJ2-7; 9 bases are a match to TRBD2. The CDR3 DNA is TGTGCCAGCAGTGTTAATAGCGGGGGCTCCTACGAGCAGTACTTC. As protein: CASSVNSGGSYEQYF.